These T cell receptor beta chains were read from a single sample in a study of blood T cell repertoires in COVID-19. The repertoire was sequenced with immunoSEQ multiplex PCR; TCRdb's copy has only in-frame clones and lacks some. In the table there are about 60,000 clones, over 60% of which are singletons. The sequenced sample consisted of peripheral blood. These receptors originate from a young man with COVID-19, enrolled during active disease. Each CDR3 is given with its conserved first and last residue. A D gene is named only where the DNA matches it firmly. Clone sizes are given selectively: once, few, many, or a class where the clone is expanded.

TRBJ1-5 - - TRBV18 CASSPGAGEQPQHF
TRBJ2-2 few TRBD1 TRBV6-6 CASSYRRQGNTGELFF
TRBJ2-3 - TRBD1 TRBV6-5 CASTRGGAADTQYF
TRBJ2-3 - - TRBV6-5 CASSYIPGSRADTQYF
TRBJ2-2 few TRBD1 TRBV11-3 CASSPRTGRTGELFF
TRBJ1-2 few TRBD1 TRBV5-6 CASSDRGNYGYTF
TRBJ2-3 once - TRBV3-1/TRBV3-2 CASSQTLRNTDTQYF
TRBJ2-7 - - TRBV10-2 CASSGKRLRYEQYF
TRBJ1-1 - - TRBV28 CASTPGGLNTEAFF
TRBJ2-2 - - TRBV20-1 CSASPLTGEVLFF
TRBJ1-5 once TRBD1 TRBV24-1 CATSESGTGASQPQHF
TRBJ2-7 - - TRBV30 CAWSPGNGQQYF
TRBJ2-1 - - TRBV29-1 CSAALFPNEQFF
TRBJ2-1 - TRBD1 TRBV11-2 CASSLDPGTGWNNEQFF
TRBJ1-4 - - TRBV6-1 CASSERGGRGNEKLFF
TRBJ2-7 - TRBD1 TRBV9 CASSVLGQGNYEQYF
TRBJ2-3 - - TRBV12-5 CASGLSGSEDTQYF
TRBJ2-7 few - TRBV25-1 CASSETGQGTYEQYF
TRBJ1-2 - - TRBV11-2 CASSLGQKTNYGYTF
TRBJ1-2 - - TRBV6-2/TRBV6-3 CASSYLQGNNGYTF
TRBJ1-2 - - TRBV2 CASRIRETINYGYTF
TRBJ2-7 - TRBD1 TRBV28 CASSLIRDSSYEQYF
TRBJ1-1 - TRBD1 TRBV5-1 CASSPGTALTMNTEAFF
TRBJ2-7 - - TRBV5-5 CASSLVAGSGYEQYF
TRBJ2-5 - TRBD2 TRBV29-1 CSVVTGLEIAETQYF
TRBJ2-5 - TRBD2 TRBV10-1 CASSHGTSGAQETQYF
TRBJ2-3 - TRBD2 TRBV9 CASSPRGTIDTQYF
TRBJ2-2 - - TRBV6-2/TRBV6-3 CASSLPGQTVTGELFF
TRBJ1-1 - TRBD1 TRBV9 CASSVSGQGATAAFF
TRBJ2-2 few TRBD1 TRBV24-1 CATSVQGMDAGELFF
TRBJ2-2 - - TRBV25-1 CASSEFVGDGELFF
TRBJ1-5 - TRBD1 TRBV2 CASSGGQGIGNQPQHF
TRBJ2-1 medium-sized TRBD2 TRBV6-1 CASSEAGEGYNEQFF
TRBJ2-2 once - TRBV4-1 CASSQEGPGKGTGELFF
TRBJ2-3 - TRBD2 TRBV29-1 CSVERGESTDTQYF
TRBJ1-2 - TRBD1 TRBV28 CASSMTGEAYGYTF
TRBJ1-2 once - TRBV7-9 CASSLVRSEGNYGYTF
TRBJ1-1 once - TRBV11-2 CASSLSWSEAFF
TRBJ1-6 - - TRBV14 CASSQGLAPLHF
TRBJ2-3 - - TRBV3-1/TRBV3-2 CASSQARTGYTDTQYF
TRBJ2-3 - - TRBV29-1 CSGATRFTDTQYF
TRBJ1-1 many - TRBV4-3 CASSQDLSSGAEAFF
TRBJ2-6 - - TRBV4-2 CASSRRGRGTSPPGANVLTF
TRBJ2-7 - TRBD2 TRBV18 CASSPNSGSREQYF
TRBJ1-3 - - TRBV5-4 CASSGGGDVSGNTIYF
TRBJ2-1 - - TRBV5-1 CASRPRTGDNEQFF